This T cell receptor (beta chain) originates from a study of shared clonotypes between healthy human individuals (dated by TCRdb to 2019 to 2021). Describing the broader study: The cohort comprised two women and three men aged 18 to 49 years. Blood TCR repertoires of a handful of healthy adults were deeply sequenced to estimate repertoire size and the extent of clonotype sharing between individuals. To increase sequencing depth and limit assay-specific biases, different laboratories used diverse techniques to prepare libraries and sequence TCR repertoires. Between about 0.8 and 9.5 billion PBMCs per donor were obtained by leukapheresis. Findings and caveats that apply to the study as a whole: The small number of donors limited the genetic and exposure-history diversity represented. Sampling was limited to blood, and TCR repertoires in tissue likely differ from TCR repertoires in blood. Based on pairwise subsampling, the degree of clonotype sharing among donors was expected to be affected by sequencing depth.

A note on this clone: Its antigen remains undetermined. Per-base qualities were not stored, and no clone one base away is much larger. Other nucleotide sequences in the sample specify the same CDR3.

Using the deep immunoSEQ assay, multiplex PCR amplified TCR CDR3 regions from genomic DNA. Genomic DNA extracted from each cell subset was distributed evenly over all wells of several immunoSEQ 96-well plates, and each plate served as one replicate. Each replicate PCR for unsorted PBMC received about 300 ng genomic DNA, equal to 30,000 to 35,000 T cell genomes. Ten immunoSEQ deep assay plates were used to sequence the unsorted PBMC genomic DNA. Purified libraries were quantified with a Qubit 3.0 fluorometer, sized on a Bioanalyzer 2100, and re-quantified with the KAPA Library Quantification kit. Each immunoSEQ 96-well plate was sequenced on its own single-read 150-cycle Illumina NextSeq 550 flow cell. The study's own analysis went as follows. Because the immunoSEQ output held only junctional sequences and lacked quality scores, the filtering could not match the filtering applied to full-length reads. To assign V/J genes and CDR3, sequences were annotated using PyIR, a Python wrapper for IgBLAST v1.9, with IMGT germline references. Reads with weak V/J assignments (E-value above 1e-6), missing CDR3, stop codons, out-of-frame junctions, or ambiguous translated residues were removed. A V3J clonotype was defined by an identical inferred V gene, J gene, and CDR3 amino acid sequence. Percentage overlap between repertoires was calculated by dividing the number of shared unique clonotypes by the size of the smaller repertoire. Three approaches were used to assess repertoire richness: RTK rarefaction, the Chao1 estimator, and Recon v2.1 estimates of unobserved clonotypes. The immuneACCESS repertoire file appears here via TCRdb, limited to in-frame rearrangements. These files lack a portion of the clones; in checked studies, under half of the deficit traces to unresolved V genes, and the cause of the others is not known. That table is the source of V, J and clone size, and D and trimming were worked out from the DNA. The sample records more than 400,000 clones, around 85% of which are singletons. The leading ten clones occupy over 9.5% of the sample.

Donors were healthy HIV-negative adults with no recently reported acute infections or vaccinations. Only Caucasian adults living in Nashville, Tennessee, USA were represented among the donors. For unsorted samples, some 90 million PBMCs were counted, and genomic DNA was extracted using the QIAamp DNA Blood Mini kit. Blood was obtained by leukapheresis, after which PBMCs were separated by Ficoll-Histopaque density gradient centrifugation and cryopreserved in liquid nitrogen vapor phase. Sequencing input: PBMCs. The TCR originated in a woman in her forties in good health. Some clones in this sample may be carry-over from other donors' samples.

Read as DNA, the sequence is TGTGCCTGGAGTGTTGGTGGGAGCTCCTACGAGCAGTACTTC. Its coded protein is CAWSVGGSSYEQYF. The rearrangement joined TRBV30 to TRBJ2-7, and perhaps TRBD2 as D gene, on 5 matching bases. From the germline V gene (reference sequence), CDR1 is GTSNPN and CDR2 is SVGIG. V is clipped by 0 bases and J by 0 bases, and the sequence between their germline boundaries is 9 bases long. The cysteine opens and the phenylalanine closes a CDR3 of 14 amino acids. The retained sequence is limited to the CDR3, 42 bases, with the frame set at the first base.